These 6 T cell receptor beta chains share one sample of origin, sequenced in a study of blood T cell repertoires in COVID-19. Data came from immunoSEQ multiplex PCR; TCRdb stores just in-frame clones and leaves some out. The repertoire holds under 300,000 clones, with approximately 87% as singletons. Sequencing was performed on peripheral blood. Receptor source: a man between 60 and 75 years old with acute or convalescent COVID-19.

J is TRBJ2-7 and V is TRBV28; D might be TRBD1 (6 bases). This CDR3 is 16 amino acids long. Germline CDR1 and CDR2: MDHEN and SYDVKM. Between the trimmed V and J ends, which lost 4 bases and 3 bases, there was a span of 19 bases. The chain's CDR3 is CASSSPHDRSNYEQYF. The CDR3 nucleotides are TGTGCCAGCAGTTCCCCCCACGACAGGTCAAACTACGAGCAGTACTTC.

The chain combines TRBV12-5 with TRBJ2-7, with 13 nucleotides matching TRBD2. The V gene's germline CDR1 is LGHNT and CDR2 FRNRAP. V trimming: 4 bases; J trimming: 3 bases; junction bases outside the gene matches: 6. The length of the CDR3 is 16 residues. CDR3 loop: CASGSRTSGSIYEQYF. CDR3 DNA sequence: TGTGCTAGTGGTTCCCGGACTAGCGGGAGTATCTACGAGCAGTACTTC.

The V call is TRBV19, the J call TRBJ1-1; 7 bases match TRBD1. Germline V gene lookup returns CDR1 LNHDA and CDR2 SQIVND (reference sequence). The trim removed 4 bases at V and 1 base at J, leaving 3 bases unmatched. The CDR3 loop spans 14 amino acids. For the CDR3, the DNA is TGTGCCAGTAGTACAGGGGGATGGAACACTGAAGCTTTCTTT. Its translation: CASSTGGWNTEAFF.

As for this clone: Other DNA sequences within the sample encode an identical CDR3. V usage is TRBV28 and J usage is TRBJ2-7; weak D call: TRBD2 (6 bases). Between the trimmed V and J ends, which lost 3 bases and 3 bases, there was a span of 9 bases. Germline loops: CDR1 MDHEN, CDR2 SYDVKM. The CDR3 is 13 amino acids. CDR3 nucleotides: TGTGCCAGCAGTTTTGGGGGAGGCTACGAGCAGTACTTC. Protein: CASSFGGGYEQYF. The whole variable domain, remainder taken from reference TRBV28 and TRBJ2-7, is DVKVTQSSRYLVKRTGEKVFLECVQDMDHENMFWYRQDPGLGLRLIYFSYDVKMKEKGDIPEGYSVSREKKERFSLILESASTNQTSMYLCASSFGGGYEQYFGPGTRLTVT.

J is TRBJ2-5 and V is TRBV12-3 or TRBV12-4; tentatively, D is TRBD2 (6 bases). The CDR3 totals 13 residues. The germline V and J ends were trimmed by 3 bases and 3 bases, with 8 bases remaining between them. CDR3 in DNA: TGTGCCAGCAGTTTTGGCGGGAAAGAGACCCAGTACTTC. Amino acids: CASSFGGKETQYF.

The rearrangement links TRBV11-2 to TRBJ1-4; TRBD1 matches at 8 bases. This CDR3 spans 11 amino acids. Germline loops: CDR1 SGHAT, CDR2 FQNNGV. The trim removed 5 bases at V and 15 bases at J, leaving 5 bases unmatched. The CDR3 here is CASSQGTGVFF. DNA of the CDR3: TGTGCCAGCAGCCAAGGGACAGGAGTGTTTTTT.